Below, 13 T cell receptor beta chains from the same sample are listed, as sequenced in a study of beta chain features in type 1 diabetes. Isolated RNA was reverse transcribed in full, so expressed TCRB transcripts were sequenced. Generated by immunoSEQ multiplex PCR, the TCRdb table keeps only in-frame clones and is missing some. The data show fewer than 250,000 clones, 13% to 15% seen once. Source material: naive CD4+ T cells from blood. These receptors came from a woman aged 40 to 55 in good health.

This clone was detected only a few times. V usage is TRBV2 and J usage is TRBJ2-3, with TRBD2 identical over 11 bases. This CDR3 contains 14 residues. The V gene end was trimmed by 6 bases and the J gene end by 1 base; junction bases not matched to a gene: 0. Germline CDR1 and CDR2: SNHLY and FYNNEI. The CDR3 loop is CASRGLAGTDTQYF. CDR3 DNA: TGTGCCAGCAGGGGACTAGCGGGCACAGATACGCAGTATTTT. The entire variable domain, with the rest obtained from reference TRBV2 and TRBJ2-3, is as follows: EPEVTQTPSHQVTQMGQEVILRCVPISNHLYFYWYRQILGQKVEFLVSFYNNEISEKSEIFDDQFSVERPDGSNFTLKIRSTKLEDSAMYFCASRGLAGTDTQYFGPGTRLTVL.

This chain joins TRBV7-9 and TRBJ2-5, with a possible D match to TRBD1 (7 bases). CDR1 is SEHNR and CDR2 is FQNEAQ in the germline V gene (reference sequence). Trimming took 4 bases from V and 4 from J, leaving 22 bases between them. The CDR3 contains 17 residues. The CDR3 DNA sequence: TGTGCCAGCAGCTCCCGCGGTCCCAGGGGGGCGGGAGAGACCCAGTACTTC. It translates to CASSSRGPRGAGETQYF.

The chain links TRBV19 to TRBJ1-1; 7 bases are a match to TRBD1. Trimming took 4 bases from V and 6 from J; bases not matched to a gene: 17. Germline lookup yields CDR1 LNHDA and CDR2 SQIVND (reference sequence). The CDR3 extends over 17 amino acids. For the CDR3, the DNA is TGTGCCAGTAGTACCAGACGTAACAGGGGAACGCTGCCTGAAGCTTTCTTT. This gives the protein CASSTRRNRGTLPEAFF.

This clone was detected only a few times. As DNA, the CDR3 is TGTGCCAGCAGCAAATGGAATCCGGTCGGAGGGAATCAGCCCCAGCATTTT. It is translated as CASSKWNPVGGNQPQHF. The V gene is TRBV21-1, the J gene TRBJ1-5. TRBV21-1 is listed as a pseudogene. The CDR3 is 17 amino acids.

This clone was counted between two and nine times. V usage is TRBV5-1 and J usage is TRBJ2-1, with 7 bases that match TRBD1. After removal of 0 bases from V and 8 bases from J, the junction contained 2 bases not matched to a gene. Germline CDR1 and CDR2: SGHRS and YFSETQ. The CDR3 length is 13 residues. The CDR3: CASSLGTGYEQFF. The CDR3 DNA follows: TGCGCCAGCAGCTTGGGGACAGGCTATGAGCAGTTCTTC.

This clone has a handful of counts. The chain joins TRBV19 to TRBJ1-6, with D unclear. The CDR3 consists of 13 residues. Germline CDR1 LNHDA, CDR2 SQIVND (reference sequence). The germline V and J ends were trimmed by 4 bases and 9 bases, with 10 bases remaining between them. Here the CDR3 DNA reads TGTGCCAGTAGTAGTATCGGGTCTTCACCCCTCCACTTT. It yields the protein CASSSIGSSPLHF.

The gene calls are TRBV29-1 and TRBJ1-2; tentatively, D is TRBD1 (6 bases). This CDR3 spans 14 amino acids. Germline CDR1 and CDR2: SQVTM and ANQGSEA. Trimming took 1 base from V and 5 from J, leaving 14 bases between them. CDR3 DNA sequence: TGCAGCGTTGAAGTGGTGGGGAGGGGGTATGGCTACACCTTC. Translated, it gives CSVEVVGRGYGYTF.

This clone was detected only a few times. The chain has TRBV7-2 and TRBJ2-7; 16 bases are shared with TRBD2. CDR1 SGHTA and CDR2 FQGNSA come from the germline V gene. V was pared by 5 bases and J by 2 bases, with 6 bases of the junction left unmatched. The CDR3 loop spans 17 amino acids. CDR3 residues: CASSAGLAGGPAYEQYF. In nucleotides, the CDR3 is TGTGCCAGCAGCGCGGGACTAGCGGGGGGGCCCGCCTACGAGCAGTACTTC.

The CDR3 loop is CASSSRRDRGYYTQYF. As DNA, the CDR3 is TGTGCCAGCAGCTCCCGTCGGGACAGGGGATACTATACGCAGTATTTT. J is TRBJ2-3 and V is TRBV7-8; 10 bases map to TRBD1. Unmatched junction bases numbered 11, after V lost 4 bases and J lost 7 bases. CDR3 size: 16 residues. The germline V gene encodes CDR1 SGHVS and CDR2 FQNEAQ. Variable domain in full (rest from reference TRBV7-8 and TRBJ2-3): GAGVSQSPRYKVAKRGQDVALRCDPISGHVSLFWYQQALGQGPEFLTYFQNEAQLDKSGLPSDRFFAERPEGSVSTLKIQRTQQEDSAVYLCASSSRRDRGYYTQYFGPGTRLTVL.

This clone came up a few times. The CDR3 DNA reads TGTGCCAGCAGCATCCTAGGAGGATTCCAAGAGACCCAGTACTTC. It encodes CASSILGGFQETQYF. V is TRBV9 and J is TRBJ2-5, with TRBD2 as a possible D gene (5 bases). The CDR3 is 15 residues long. Trimming removed 4 bases from V and 1 base from J, with 14 bases in between. Germline loops: CDR1 SGDLS, CDR2 YYNGEE. The complete variable domain, with remaining parts taken from reference TRBV9 and TRBJ2-5, reads DSGVTQTPKHLITATGQRVTLRCSPRSGDLSVYWYQQSLDQGLQFLIQYYNGEERAKGNILERFSAQQFPDLHSELNLSSLELGDSALYFCASSILGGFQETQYFGPGTRLLVL.

This clone was found a few times. The V and J genes are TRBV29-1 and TRBJ2-6, with TRBD1 matching over 7 bases. Germline CDR1 is SQVTM and CDR2 is ANQGSEA. V gave up 0 bases and J gave up 0 bases; unmatched junction bases: 11. The CDR3 spans 19 residues. This CDR3 is CSVEDRGGGFNSGANVLTF. The CDR3 region has the DNA TGCAGCGTTGAAGATCGAGGGGGCGGATTCAACTCTGGGGCCAACGTCCTGACTTTC. Based on the CDR3 plus reference TRBV29-1 and TRBJ2-6, the full variable domain is SAVISQKPSRDICQRGTSLTIQCQVDSQVTMMFWYRQQPGQSLTLIATANQGSEATYESGFVIDKFPISRPNLTFSTLTVSNMSPEDSSIYLCSVEDRGGGFNSGANVLTFGAGSRLTVL.

This clone was seen a few times. The genes are TRBV27 and TRBJ2-3, with TRBD2 as a possible D gene (6 bases). V was pared by 5 bases and J by 4 bases, with 13 bases between. There are 14 residues in the CDR3. In germline, CDR1 is MNHEY, CDR2 SMNVEV (reference sequence). The CDR3 loop is CASSLGLRADTQYF. The CDR3 DNA reads as TGTGCCAGCAGTCTGGGACTTCGTGCAGATACGCAGTATTTT.

This clone was counted a few times. The chain employs TRBV5-6 and TRBJ1-4, with TRBD1 as a possible D gene (5 bases). The length of the CDR3 is 17 residues. The germline V and J ends were trimmed by 2 bases and 2 bases, with 16 bases remaining between them. CDR1 and CDR2 (germline): SGHDT, YYEEEE. The CDR3 nucleotides read TGTGCCAGCAGCTTTTCTTCTACAGGCGATACTAATGAAAAACTGTTTTTT. Residues: CASSFSSTGDTNEKLFF.